The clone carrying this T cell receptor beta chain appeared once. These data belong to a study of technical replicates of blood from a few donors. Trimming removed 6 bases from V and 2 bases from J, with 14 bases in between. CDR1 is KGHSH and CDR2 is LQKENI in the germline V gene. The CDR3 is 15 amino acids. The assay was immunoSEQ multiplex PCR, and TCRdb's table has in-frame clones only and misses some. Of 75,000 to 95,000 clones in the sample, over 75% were seen once. The rearrangement joins TRBV18 to TRBJ1-3; unclear D gene. The source material was T cells isolated from PBMCs. This receptor was obtained from a human donor in good health. CDR3 coding DNA: TGTGCCAGCTCTCCGACTCTCTCGACTGGAAACACCATATATTTT. Translation gives CASSPTLSTGNTIYF. Variable domain in full (rest from reference TRBV18 and TRBJ1-3): NAGVMQNPRHLVRRRGQEARLRCSPMKGHSHVYWYRQLPEEGLKFMVYLQKENIIDESGMPKERFSAEFPKEGPSILRIQQVVRGDSAAYFCASSPTLSTGNTIYFGEGSWLTVV.